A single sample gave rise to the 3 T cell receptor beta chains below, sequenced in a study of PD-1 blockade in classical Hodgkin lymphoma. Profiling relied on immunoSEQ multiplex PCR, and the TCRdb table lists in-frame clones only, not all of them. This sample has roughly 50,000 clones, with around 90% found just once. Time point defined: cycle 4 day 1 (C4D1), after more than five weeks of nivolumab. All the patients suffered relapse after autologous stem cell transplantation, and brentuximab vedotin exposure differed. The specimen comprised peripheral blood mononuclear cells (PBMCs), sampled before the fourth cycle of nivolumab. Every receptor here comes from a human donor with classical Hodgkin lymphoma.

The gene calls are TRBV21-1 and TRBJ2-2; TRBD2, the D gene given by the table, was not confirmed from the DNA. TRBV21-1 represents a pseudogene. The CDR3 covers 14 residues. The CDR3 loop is CASSGRRGTGELFF. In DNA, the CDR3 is TGTGCCAGCAGTGGTCGGAGGGGCACCGGGGAGCTGTTTTTT.

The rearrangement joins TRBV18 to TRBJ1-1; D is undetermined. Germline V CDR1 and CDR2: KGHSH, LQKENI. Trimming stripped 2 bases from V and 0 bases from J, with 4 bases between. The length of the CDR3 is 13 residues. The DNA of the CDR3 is TGTGCCAGCTCACCAGGGTTGAACACTGAAGCTTTCTTT. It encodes CASSPGLNTEAFF.

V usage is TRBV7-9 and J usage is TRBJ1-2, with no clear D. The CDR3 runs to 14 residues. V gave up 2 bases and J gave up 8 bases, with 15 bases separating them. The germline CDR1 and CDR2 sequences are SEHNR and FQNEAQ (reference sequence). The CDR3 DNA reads TGTGCCAGCAGCTTAAAAGGGTTGGGGTACGGCTACACCTTC. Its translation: CASSLKGLGYGYTF. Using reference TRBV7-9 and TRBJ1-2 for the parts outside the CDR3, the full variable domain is DTGVSQNPRHKITKRGQNVTFRCDPISEHNRLYWYRQTLGQGPEFLTYFQNEAQLEKSRLLSDRFSAERPKGSFSTLEIQRTEQGDSAMYLCASSLKGLGYGYTFGSGTRLTVV.